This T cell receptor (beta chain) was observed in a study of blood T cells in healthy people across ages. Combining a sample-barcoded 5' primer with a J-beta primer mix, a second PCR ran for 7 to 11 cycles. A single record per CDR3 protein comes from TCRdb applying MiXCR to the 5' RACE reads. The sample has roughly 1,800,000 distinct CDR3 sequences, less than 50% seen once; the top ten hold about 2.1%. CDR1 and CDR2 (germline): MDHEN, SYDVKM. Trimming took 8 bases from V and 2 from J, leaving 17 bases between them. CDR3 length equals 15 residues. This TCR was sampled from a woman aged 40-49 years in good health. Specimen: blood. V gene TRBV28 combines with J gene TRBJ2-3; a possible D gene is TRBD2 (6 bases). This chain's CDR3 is CASVSGYTSTDTQYF. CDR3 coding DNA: TGTGCCAGCGTAAGCGGGTATACCTCCACAGATACGCAGTATTTT.